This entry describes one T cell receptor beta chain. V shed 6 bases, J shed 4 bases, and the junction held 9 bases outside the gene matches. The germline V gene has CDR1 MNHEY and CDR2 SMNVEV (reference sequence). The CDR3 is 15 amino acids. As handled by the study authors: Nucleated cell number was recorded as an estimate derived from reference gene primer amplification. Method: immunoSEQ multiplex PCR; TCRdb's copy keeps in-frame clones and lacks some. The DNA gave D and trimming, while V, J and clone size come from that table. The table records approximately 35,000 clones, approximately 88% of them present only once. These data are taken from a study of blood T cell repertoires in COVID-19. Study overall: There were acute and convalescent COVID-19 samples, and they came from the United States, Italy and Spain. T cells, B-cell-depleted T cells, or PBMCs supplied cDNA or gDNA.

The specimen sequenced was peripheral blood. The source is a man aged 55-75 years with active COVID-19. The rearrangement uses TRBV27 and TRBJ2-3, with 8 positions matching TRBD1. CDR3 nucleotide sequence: TGTGCCAGCAGCCGGAAGACAGGGGTTGCAGATACGCAGTATTTT. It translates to CASSRKTGVADTQYF.